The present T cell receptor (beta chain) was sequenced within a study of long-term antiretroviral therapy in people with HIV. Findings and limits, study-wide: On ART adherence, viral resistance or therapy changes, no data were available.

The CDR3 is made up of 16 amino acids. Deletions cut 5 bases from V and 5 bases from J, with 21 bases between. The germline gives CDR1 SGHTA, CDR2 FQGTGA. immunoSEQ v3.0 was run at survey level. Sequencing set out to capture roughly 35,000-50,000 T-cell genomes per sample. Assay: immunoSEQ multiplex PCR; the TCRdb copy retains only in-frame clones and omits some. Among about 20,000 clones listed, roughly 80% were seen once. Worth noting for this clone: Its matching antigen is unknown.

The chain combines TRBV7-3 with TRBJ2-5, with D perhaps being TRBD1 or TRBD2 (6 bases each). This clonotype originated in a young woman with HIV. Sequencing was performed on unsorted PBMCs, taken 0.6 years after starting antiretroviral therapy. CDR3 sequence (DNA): TGTGCCAGCAGCCTACAGGGACTTCTTGGGGGGGAGACCCAGTACTTC. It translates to CASSLQGLLGGETQYF.